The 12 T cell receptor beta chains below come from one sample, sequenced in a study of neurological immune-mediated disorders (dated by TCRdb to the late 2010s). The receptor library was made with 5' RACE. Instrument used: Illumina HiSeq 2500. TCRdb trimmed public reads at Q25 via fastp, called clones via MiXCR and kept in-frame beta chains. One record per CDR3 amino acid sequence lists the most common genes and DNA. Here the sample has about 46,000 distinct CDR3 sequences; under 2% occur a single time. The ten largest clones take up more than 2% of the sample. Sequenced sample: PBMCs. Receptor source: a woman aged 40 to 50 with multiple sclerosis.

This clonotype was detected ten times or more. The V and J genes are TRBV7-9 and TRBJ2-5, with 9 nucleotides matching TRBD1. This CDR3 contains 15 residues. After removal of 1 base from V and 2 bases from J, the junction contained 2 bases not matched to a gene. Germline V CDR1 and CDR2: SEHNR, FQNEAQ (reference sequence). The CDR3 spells CASSLGGQGQETQYF. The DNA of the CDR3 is TGTGCCAGCAGCTTAGGGGGACAGGGTCAAGAGACCCAGTACTTC. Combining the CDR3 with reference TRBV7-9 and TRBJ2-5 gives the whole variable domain DTGVSQNPRHKITKRGQNVTFRCDPISEHNRLYWYRQTLGQGPEFLTYFQNEAQLEKSRLLSDRFSAERPKGSFSTLEIQRTEQGDSAMYLCASSLGGQGQETQYFGPGTRLLVL.

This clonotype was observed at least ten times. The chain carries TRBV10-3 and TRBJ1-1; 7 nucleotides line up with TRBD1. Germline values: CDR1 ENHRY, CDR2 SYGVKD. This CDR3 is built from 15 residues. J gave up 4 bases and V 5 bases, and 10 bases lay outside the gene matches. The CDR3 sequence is CAISNNGQAGTEAFF. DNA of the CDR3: TGTGCCATCAGTAATAACGGACAGGCAGGCACTGAAGCTTTCTTT.

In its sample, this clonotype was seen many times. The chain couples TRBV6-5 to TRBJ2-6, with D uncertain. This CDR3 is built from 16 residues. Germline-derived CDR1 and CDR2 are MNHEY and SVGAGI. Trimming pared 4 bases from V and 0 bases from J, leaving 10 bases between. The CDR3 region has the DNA TGTGCCAGCAGTTCTACAGTAAACTCTGGGGCCAACGTCCTGACTTTC. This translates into CASSSTVNSGANVLTF.

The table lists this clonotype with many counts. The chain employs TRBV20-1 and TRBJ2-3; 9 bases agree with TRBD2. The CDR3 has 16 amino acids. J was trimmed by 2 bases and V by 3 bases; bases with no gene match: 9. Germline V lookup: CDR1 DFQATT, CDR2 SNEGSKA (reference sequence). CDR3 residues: CSASLWGGGVTDTQYF. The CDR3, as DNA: TGCAGTGCTAGTCTATGGGGCGGGGGGGTCACAGATACGCAGTATTTT.

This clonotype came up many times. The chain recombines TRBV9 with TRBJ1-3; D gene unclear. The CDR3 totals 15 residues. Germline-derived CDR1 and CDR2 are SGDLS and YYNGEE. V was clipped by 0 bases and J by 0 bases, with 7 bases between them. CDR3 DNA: TGTGCCAGCAGCGTAGGAGTGACCTCTGGAAACACCATATATTTT. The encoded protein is CASSVGVTSGNTIYF. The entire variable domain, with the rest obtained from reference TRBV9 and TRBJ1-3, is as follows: DSGVTQTPKHLITATGQRVTLRCSPRSGDLSVYWYQQSLDQGLQFLIQYYNGEERAKGNILERFSAQQFPDLHSELNLSSLELGDSALYFCASSVGVTSGNTIYFGEGSWLTVV.

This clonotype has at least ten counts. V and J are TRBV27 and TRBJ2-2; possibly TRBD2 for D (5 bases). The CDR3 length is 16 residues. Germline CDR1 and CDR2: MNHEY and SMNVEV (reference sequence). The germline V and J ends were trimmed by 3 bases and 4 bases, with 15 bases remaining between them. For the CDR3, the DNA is TGTGCCAGCAGTTTTTGGGCAGCCCGGGGCACCGGGGAGCTGTTTTTT. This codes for CASSFWAARGTGELFF.

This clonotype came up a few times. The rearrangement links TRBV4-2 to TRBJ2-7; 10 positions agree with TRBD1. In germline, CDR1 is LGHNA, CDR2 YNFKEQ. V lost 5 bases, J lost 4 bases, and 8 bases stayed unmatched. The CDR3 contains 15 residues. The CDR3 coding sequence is TGTGCCAGCAGCGTGATTCCGGGACAGGGGTACGAGCAGTACTTC. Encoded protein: CASSVIPGQGYEQYF.

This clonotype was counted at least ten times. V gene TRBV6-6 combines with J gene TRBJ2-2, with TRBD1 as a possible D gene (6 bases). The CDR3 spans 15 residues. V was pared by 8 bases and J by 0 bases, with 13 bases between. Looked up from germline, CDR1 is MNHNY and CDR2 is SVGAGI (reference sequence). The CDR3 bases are TGTGCCAGCCACCGAGCAGGGGCGAACACCGGGGAGCTGTTTTTT. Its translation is CASHRAGANTGELFF.

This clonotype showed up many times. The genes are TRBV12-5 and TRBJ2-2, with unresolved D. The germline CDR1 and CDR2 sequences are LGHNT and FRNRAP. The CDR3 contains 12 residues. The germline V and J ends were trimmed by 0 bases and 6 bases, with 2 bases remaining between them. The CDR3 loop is CASGLVPGELFF. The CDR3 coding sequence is TGTGCTAGTGGTTTGGTGCCCGGGGAGCTGTTTTTT. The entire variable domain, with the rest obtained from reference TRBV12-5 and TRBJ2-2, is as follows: DARVTQTPRHKVTEMGQEVTMRCQPILGHNTVFWYRQTMMQGLELLAYFRNRAPLDDSGMPKDRFSAEMPDATLATLKIQPSEPRDSAVYFCASGLVPGELFFGEGSRLTVL.

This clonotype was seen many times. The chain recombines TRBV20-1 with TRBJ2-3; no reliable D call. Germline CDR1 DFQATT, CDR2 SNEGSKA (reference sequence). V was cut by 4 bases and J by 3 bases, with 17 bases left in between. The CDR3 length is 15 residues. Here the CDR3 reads CSATLRLEATDTQYF. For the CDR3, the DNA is TGCAGTGCTACCCTACGATTGGAAGCGACAGATACGCAGTATTTT.

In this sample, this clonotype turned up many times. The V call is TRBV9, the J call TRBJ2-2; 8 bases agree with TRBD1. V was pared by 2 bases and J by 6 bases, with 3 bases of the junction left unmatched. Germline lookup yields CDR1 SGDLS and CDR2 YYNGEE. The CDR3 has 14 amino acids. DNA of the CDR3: TGTGCCAGCAGCGTCGACAGGGGCTCCGGGGAGCTGTTTTTT. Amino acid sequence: CASSVDRGSGELFF.

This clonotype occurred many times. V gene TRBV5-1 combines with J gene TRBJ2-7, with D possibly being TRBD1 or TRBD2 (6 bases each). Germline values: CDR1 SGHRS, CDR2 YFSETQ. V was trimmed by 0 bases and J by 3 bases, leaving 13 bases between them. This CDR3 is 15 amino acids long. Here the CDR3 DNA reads TGCGCCAGCAGCTTGGTCGGAGGGGGTGGCTACGAGCAGTACTTC. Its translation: CASSLVGGGGYEQYF.